The 9 T cell receptor beta chains presented below share a single source sample, sequenced in a study of T cell responses to AZD1222 COVID-19 vaccine. Measured with immunoSEQ multiplex PCR; TCRdb has only the in-frame clones, and not every one. The repertoire holds some 58,000 clones, 60% to 80% seen once, with 5% in the top ten. This sample comprised peripheral blood, obtained 28 days after the second AZD1222 dose. The receptors stem from an adult who received the AZD1222 COVID-19 vaccine.

This clone was counted once. The chain joins TRBV6-6 to TRBJ2-7; TRBD2 agrees at 10 bases. This CDR3 contains 19 residues. Unmatched junction bases numbered 18, after V lost 6 bases and J lost 1 base. Per the germline V gene, CDR1 is MNHNY and CDR2 is SVGAGI (reference sequence). The CDR3: CASSRPPKPGLAVSYEQYF. The CDR3 DNA reads TGTGCCAGCAGCCGACCACCTAAGCCTGGACTAGCGGTATCCTACGAGCAGTACTTC.

The CDR3 DNA is TGTGCCAGCAGCCAGGGACACCCGAGCTCCTACGAGCAGTACTTC. Its protein is CASSQGHPSSYEQYF. The chain uses TRBV7-2 and TRBJ2-7; D perhaps matches TRBD1 (6 bases). CDR1 is SGHTA, CDR2 FQGNSA, per germline. The V end lost 5 bases, the J end lost 0 bases, and 14 bases lay between the germline ends. The CDR3 totals 15 residues.

This clone was counted only a few times. The chain has TRBV2 and TRBJ1-2; tentative D call: TRBD1 (5 bases). The CDR3 contains 12 residues. From germline, CDR1 is SNHLY and CDR2 FYNNEI. Trimming pared 7 bases from V and 4 bases from J, leaving 10 bases between. The CDR3 protein is CASMTVIYGYTF. The CDR3 DNA reads as TGTGCCAGCATGACAGTCATCTATGGCTACACCTTC.

This chain connects TRBV29-1 to TRBJ2-2, with D possibly being TRBD1 or TRBD2 (5 bases each). In germline, CDR1 is SQVTM, CDR2 ANQGSEA. Deletions cut 4 bases from V and 6 bases from J, with 6 bases between. This CDR3 has 11 residues. DNA for the CDR3: TGCAGCGTTGCGGGACCCGGGGAGCTGTTTTTT. Translating gives CSVAGPGELFF.

The chain carries TRBV19 and TRBJ2-1, with D tentatively TRBD1 or TRBD2 (5 bases each). Trimming took 1 base from V and 0 from J, leaving 10 bases between them. Looked up from germline, CDR1 is LNHDA and CDR2 is SQIVND (reference sequence). This CDR3 is 16 amino acids long. The CDR3 coding sequence is TGTGCCAGTAGTATAGCGGGAAGGGGCTCCTACAATGAGCAGTTCTTC. This translates into CASSIAGRGSYNEQFF.

This chain links TRBV11-3 with TRBJ2-3; TRBD2 agrees at 15 bases. This CDR3 is 16 amino acids long. Germline CDR1 SGHNT, CDR2 YENEEA. V trimming: 5 bases; J trimming: 4 bases; junction bases outside the gene matches: 4. The CDR3 nucleotides are TGTGCCAGCAGCGCCGGGACTAGCGGGAGGCCAGATACGCAGTATTTT. As protein: CASSAGTSGRPDTQYF. Filled out from reference TRBV11-3 and TRBJ2-3, the complete variable domain reads EAGVVQSPRYKIIEKKQPVAFWCNPISGHNTLYWYLQNLGQGPELLIRYENEEAVDDSQLPKDRFSAERLKGVDSTLKIQPAELGDSAVYLCASSAGTSGRPDTQYFGPGTRLTVL.

The chain uses TRBV6-5 and TRBJ1-2; D might be TRBD1 (5 bases). The CDR3 runs 12 residues. In germline, CDR1 is MNHEY, CDR2 SVGAGI. Trimming pared 6 bases from V and 5 bases from J, leaving 10 bases between. DNA for the CDR3: TGTGCCAGCAGGTCCCGGGGGTATGGCTACACCTTC. Its protein is CASRSRGYGYTF.

The count of this clone is one. V gene TRBV15 combines with J gene TRBJ2-7; 14 bases are a match to TRBD2. Germline V gene data show CDR1 as LNHNV and CDR2 as YYDKDF (reference sequence). V dropped 3 bases and J dropped 2; count of bases not matched to a gene: 6. The CDR3 totals 17 residues. CDR3 sequence (DNA): TGTGCCACCAGCAGGGGACTAGCGGGAGACCCCACCTACGAGCAGTACTTC. It codes for CATSRGLAGDPTYEQYF.

The gene calls are TRBV7-8 and TRBJ2-1; D is undetermined. Looked up from germline, CDR1 is SGHVS and CDR2 is FQNEAQ. This CDR3 is built from 15 residues. The V end was cut by 1 base, the J end by 5 bases, with 12 bases between. The CDR3 spells CASSLGPGINNEQFF. The DNA for the CDR3 is TGTGCCAGCAGCTTAGGCCCAGGTATCAACAATGAGCAGTTCTTC.